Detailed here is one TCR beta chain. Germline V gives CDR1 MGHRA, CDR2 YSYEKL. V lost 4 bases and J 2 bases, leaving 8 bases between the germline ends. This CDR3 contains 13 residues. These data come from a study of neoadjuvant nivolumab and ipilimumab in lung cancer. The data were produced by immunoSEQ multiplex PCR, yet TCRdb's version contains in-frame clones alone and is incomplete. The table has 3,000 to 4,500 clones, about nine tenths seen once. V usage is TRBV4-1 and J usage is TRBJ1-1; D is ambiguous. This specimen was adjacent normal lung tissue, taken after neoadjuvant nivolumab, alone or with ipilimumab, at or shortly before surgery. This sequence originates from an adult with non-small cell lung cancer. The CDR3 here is CASSPRLNTEAFF. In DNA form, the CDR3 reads TGCGCCAGCAGCCCTCGTCTAAACACTGAAGCTTTCTTT.